The next 29 T cell receptor beta chains were all read from a single sample in a study of cytomegalovirus exposure and HLA in healthy donors. The primer mix had 60 Vbeta and 13 Jbeta primers. This table comes from immunoSEQ multiplex PCR, and its TCRdb copy is limited to in-frame clones, with some not included. This table has just over 60,000 clones, around 87% appearing once. Sequencing was performed on PBMCs. The receptors were sampled from a man in his late teens or twenties in good health and CMV-seronegative.

CDR3 sequence reads: CASSDPAPGGTF. DNA of the CDR3: TGTGCCAGCAGCGACCCCGCGCCTGGAGGCACCTTC. V is TRBV9 and J is TRBJ1-2, with D unresolved. The CDR3 contains 12 residues. Germline CDR1 reads SGDLS; CDR2 reads YYNGEE. The germline V and J ends were trimmed by 3 bases and 13 bases, with 16 bases remaining between them.

This chain connects TRBV18 to TRBJ2-1; D is possibly TRBD2 (5 bases). Germline V gene sequence: CDR1 KGHSH, CDR2 LQKENI. The CDR3 consists of 13 residues. Between the trimmed V and J ends, which lost 6 bases and 7 bases, there was a span of 13 bases. The CDR3 region has the DNA TGTGCCAGCTCCTTCGACCGGAGGAATGAGCAGTTCTTC. It translates to CASSFDRRNEQFF. Full variable domain (rest looked up from reference TRBV18 and TRBJ2-1): NAGVMQNPRHLVRRRGQEARLRCSPMKGHSHVYWYRQLPEEGLKFMVYLQKENIIDESGMPKERFSAEFPKEGPSILRIQQVVRGDSAAYFCASSFDRRNEQFFGPGTRLTVL.

This chain's CDR3 is CTSSHRKLQGLTDTQYF. The CDR3 DNA is TGCACCAGCAGCCACCGCAAACTACAGGGCCTGACAGATACGCAGTATTTT. This chain connects TRBV1 to TRBJ2-3; TRBD1, as called in the table, went unchecked against the DNA. TRBV1 is deemed a pseudogene. The CDR3 is made up of 17 amino acids.

The chain employs TRBV7-3 and TRBJ1-1; D is perhaps TRBD1 (6 bases). The CDR3 loop spans 15 amino acids. Looked up from germline, CDR1 is SGHTA and CDR2 is FQGTGA. V gave up 4 bases and J gave up 0 bases, with 12 bases separating them. The CDR3 DNA is TGTGCCAGCAGCTCGGAAGCAGGGGTGAACACTGAAGCTTTCTTT. Translated, it gives CASSSEAGVNTEAFF. Drawing the rest from reference TRBV7-3 and TRBJ1-1, the complete variable domain is GAGVSQTPSNKVTEKGKYVELRCDPISGHTALYWYRQSLGQGPEFLIYFQGTGAADDSGLPNDRFFAVRPEGSVSTLKIQRTERGDSAVYLCASSSEAGVNTEAFFGQGTRLTVV.

The chain carries TRBV19 and TRBJ1-5; D is ambiguous. The CDR3 is made up of 14 amino acids. Germline V gene lookup returns CDR1 LNHDA and CDR2 SQIVND (reference sequence). The V end lost 10 bases, the J end lost 1 base, and 14 bases lay between the germline ends. The CDR3 reads CATREGRSNQPQHF. The CDR3 DNA sequence: TGTGCCACCCGAGAGGGTAGAAGCAATCAGCCCCAGCATTTT.

This clone appeared a single time. This rearrangement joins TRBV21-1 to TRBJ1-5. TRBV21-1 is reported as a pseudogene. CDR3 length: 13 amino acids. The CDR3 DNA sequence: TGTGCCAGCAGGGACCGGGGTAGTCAGCCCCAGCATTTT. Protein sequence: CASRDRGSQPQHF.

This clone showed up just once. V and J are TRBV6-1 and TRBJ1-5, with TRBD1 identical over 7 bases. Germline loops: CDR1 MNHNS, CDR2 SASEGT. The CDR3 spans 14 residues. Losses at the gene ends were 6 bases for V and 7 bases for J; bases not matched to a gene: 9. CDR3 sequence reads: CASREEAGGQPQHF. CDR3 in DNA: TGTGCCAGCAGGGAGGAGGCAGGGGGGCAGCCCCAGCATTTT.

This chain uses TRBV27 with TRBJ2-7; D gene uncertain. This CDR3 has 14 residues. Germline CDR1 MNHEY, CDR2 SMNVEV (reference sequence). The ends were cut back, 6 bases at V and 1 base at J, with 13 bases in the middle. The CDR3 nucleotides are TGTGCCAGCAGCTCAGGTGGCCGATCCTACGAGCAGTACTTC. Translation gives CASSSGGRSYEQYF.

This clone appeared a few times. The chain is built from TRBV5-6 and TRBJ1-1; D not certain. In germline, CDR1 is SGHDT, CDR2 YYEEEE. The CDR3 is 13 residues long. V was trimmed by 3 bases and J by 1 base, leaving 7 bases between them. CDR3: CASSSDTNTEAFF. DNA of the CDR3: TGTGCCAGCAGCTCCGACACGAACACTGAAGCTTTCTTT.

The chain couples TRBV29-1 to TRBJ1-2; D perhaps matches TRBD1 (6 bases). There are 12 residues in the CDR3. Trimming pared 5 bases from V and 8 bases from J, leaving 15 bases between. The germline V gene has CDR1 SQVTM and CDR2 ANQGSEA. The CDR3 is CSVSQGGAGYTF. The CDR3 nucleotides are TGCAGCGTTTCTCAAGGGGGGGCCGGCTACACCTTC.

The V and J genes are TRBV18 and TRBJ2-7; tentative D call: TRBD1 (5 bases). The CDR3 consists of 14 residues. Germline CDR1 reads KGHSH; CDR2 reads LQKENI. V lost 4 bases and J 3 bases, leaving 13 bases between the germline ends. The CDR3, as DNA: TGTGCCAGCTCACTGCAGGAAAGGGGCTACGAGCAGTACTTC. This encodes CASSLQERGYEQYF.

This chain links TRBV14 with TRBJ2-7; D is ambiguous. Between the trimmed V and J ends, which lost 2 bases and 6 bases, there was a span of 5 bases. The CDR3 is made up of 11 amino acids. Germline lookup yields CDR1 SGHDN and CDR2 FVKESK. The CDR3 DNA reads TGTGCCAGCAGCCAACTCAGCGAGCAGTACTTC. It yields the protein CASSQLSEQYF.

The chain employs TRBV9 and TRBJ2-1, with TRBD1 as a possible D gene (6 bases). The V end lost 2 bases, the J end lost 2 bases, and 11 bases lay between the germline ends. Germline CDR1 is SGDLS and CDR2 is YYNGEE. The CDR3 length is 15 residues. DNA for the CDR3: TGTGCCAGCAGCGTCGACAGGTTCCCCTACAATGAGCAGTTCTTC. It yields the protein CASSVDRFPYNEQFF.

This rearrangement joins TRBV30 to TRBJ2-7; a possible D gene is TRBD2 (5 bases). Trimming took 4 bases from V and 0 from J, leaving 7 bases between them. The CDR3 sequence is 12 residues long. CDR1 and CDR2 from the germline V gene are GTSNPN and SVGIG (reference sequence). The DNA for the CDR3 is TGTGCCTGGAAGACTACCTCCTACGAGCAGTACTTC. Translation: CAWKTTSYEQYF.

The chain links TRBV6-6 to TRBJ1-1, with 7 bases fitting TRBD1. This CDR3 region has 11 residues. Germline V lookup: CDR1 MNHNY, CDR2 SVGAGI (reference sequence). J was trimmed by 5 bases and V by 6 bases; bases with no gene match: 0. CDR3 bases: TGTGCCAGCAGACAGGGGACTGAAGCTTTCTTT. This sequence encodes CASRQGTEAFF.

CDR3 region: CASSELRGYGQPQHF. The DNA of the CDR3 is TGCGCCAGCAGTGAGCTAAGGGGGTACGGGCAGCCCCAGCATTTT. This sequence joins TRBV10-2 and TRBJ1-5; maybe TRBD1 (6 bases). From germline, CDR1 is WSHSY and CDR2 SAAADI. This CDR3 region has 15 residues. Trimming shortened V by 2 bases and J by 7 bases, and 15 bases separated the two germline ends.

The rearrangement links TRBV6-6 to TRBJ2-5, with TRBD2 matching over 8 bases. CDR1 is MNHNY and CDR2 is SVGAGI in the germline V gene (reference sequence). The trim removed 8 bases at V and 5 bases at J, leaving 10 bases unmatched. The CDR3 is 14 residues long. CDR3 amino acids: CASCSAGAPETQYF. The CDR3 DNA reads TGTGCCAGCTGCTCAGCGGGGGCGCCGGAGACCCAGTACTTC.

To note about this clone: Because the CDR3's place on the DNA is in doubt, the DNA is left out and the CDR3 is given as listed by TCRdb. The V call is TRBV28, the J call TRBJ2-7; the table's D gene call, TRBD2, was not cross checked with the DNA. Germline CDR1 reads MDHEN; CDR2 reads SYDVKM. Including both end residues, the CDR3 is 12 amino acids long. The CDR3 here is CASSLVGSGTAF.

This clone was seen more than once but under ten times. J is TRBJ2-3 and V is TRBV6-5, with 10 bases lining up with TRBD1. The V and J ends lost 8 bases and 5 bases, in that order; junction bases with no gene match: 4. Germline V gene lookup returns CDR1 MNHEY and CDR2 SVGAGI. CDR3 length equals 13 residues. This CDR3 reads CASGTGEEDTQYF. In nucleotides, the CDR3 is TGTGCCAGCGGGACAGGGGAAGAAGATACGCAGTATTTT.

Notes on this clone: The conserved phenylalanine or tryptophan normally closing the CDR3 is absent here, so this likely arose from a read error. The J gene is TRBJ2-6, the V gene TRBV15, with D tentatively TRBD1 or TRBD2 (5 bases each). The CDR3 runs 15 residues. Germline loops: CDR1 LNHNV, CDR2 YYDKDF (reference sequence). V was cut by 0 bases and J by 2 bases, with 5 bases left in between. The CDR3 loop is CATSREGAGANVLTV. CDR3 in DNA: TGTGCCACCAGCAGAGAGGGGGCTGGGGCCAACGTCCTGACTGTC.

The DNA of the CDR3 is TGTGCCAGCACGGACAGGGAATCAGATACGCAGTATTTT. It yields the protein CASTDRESDTQYF. V is TRBV6-1 and J is TRBJ2-3; 8 bases are a match to TRBD1. The CDR3 covers 13 residues. CDR1 MNHNS and CDR2 SASEGT come from the germline V gene. V gave up 7 bases and J gave up 4 bases; unmatched junction bases: 4.

The chain couples TRBV6-6 to TRBJ1-5; perhaps TRBD1 as D (5 bases). V dropped 7 bases and J dropped 10 bases, with 14 bases sitting between them. This CDR3 spans 12 amino acids. In germline, CDR1 is MNHNY, CDR2 SVGAGI (reference sequence). CDR3 amino acids: CASTNGGKPQHF. CDR3 DNA: TGTGCCAGCACCAACGGGGGAAAACCCCAGCATTTT.

The chain couples TRBV15 to TRBJ2-3; TRBD2 matches 7 bases. The CDR3 is 12 amino acids. J gave up 9 bases and V 0 bases, and 0 bases lay outside the gene matches. Germline V gene data show CDR1 as LNHNV and CDR2 as YYDKDF (reference sequence). CDR3 bases: TGTGCCACCAGCAGAGAGGGAGGGACGCAGTATTTT. Translation: CATSREGGTQYF.

The chain has TRBV27 and TRBJ2-7; D is perhaps TRBD2 (5 bases). V lost 4 bases to trimming and J lost 0 bases, with 7 bases between them. The CDR3 extends over 13 amino acids. Germline V lookup: CDR1 MNHEY, CDR2 SMNVEV (reference sequence). CDR3 amino acids: CASSWRSSYEQYF. CDR3 bases: TGTGCCAGCAGTTGGAGGAGCTCCTACGAGCAGTACTTC.

The chain links TRBV2 to TRBJ2-6; D might be TRBD1 (6 bases). The V gene's germline CDR1 is SNHLY and CDR2 FYNNEI. Trimming took off 6 bases at V and 1 base at J, with 10 bases between the two ends. The CDR3 runs 15 residues. This CDR3 is CASRYGQSGANVLTF. CDR3 nucleotides: TGTGCCAGCAGGTACGGACAGTCTGGGGCCAACGTCCTGACTTTC.

The chain links TRBV5-4 to TRBJ1-2, with a tentative D call TRBD1 (5 bases). Germline values: CDR1 SGHNT, CDR2 YYREEE (reference sequence). Trimming took off 0 bases at V and 8 bases at J, with 11 bases between the two ends. The CDR3 has 13 amino acids. CDR3 in DNA: TGTGCCAGCAGCTTGGTGGGGACTGGGGGCTACACCTTC. Its translation is CASSLVGTGGYTF. Combining the CDR3 with reference TRBV5-4 and TRBJ1-2 gives the whole variable domain ETGVTQSPTHLIKTRGQQVTLRCSSQSGHNTVSWYQQALGQGPQFIFQYYREEENGRGNFPPRFSGLQFPNYSSELNVNALELDDSALYLCASSLVGTGGYTFGSGTRLTVV.

V usage is TRBV30 and J usage is TRBJ1-2; 7 nucleotides agree with TRBD1. The germline gives CDR1 GTSNPN, CDR2 SVGIG (reference sequence). After removal of 4 bases from V and 8 bases from J, the junction contained 10 bases not matched to a gene. The length of the CDR3 is 13 residues. The CDR3 coding sequence is TGTGCCTGGACCCCGACAGGGCCACTCGGCTACACCTTC. This codes for CAWTPTGPLGYTF.

This clone was detected once. The chain combines TRBV30 with TRBJ1-1, with a possible D match to TRBD1 (6 bases). The length of the CDR3 is 13 residues. From germline, CDR1 is GTSNPN and CDR2 SVGIG (reference sequence). Between the trimmed V and J ends, which lost 1 base and 6 bases, there was a span of 12 bases. CDR3 coding DNA: TGTGCCTGGAGTGGCACAGGGATGCCTGAAGCTTTCTTT. This translates into CAWSGTGMPEAFF. Full variable domain (missing parts from reference TRBV30 and TRBJ1-1): SQTIHQWPATLVQPVGSPLSLECTVEGTSNPNLYWYRQAAGRGLQLLFYSVGIGQISSEVPQNLSASRPQDRQFILSSKKLLLSDSGFYLCAWSGTGMPEAFFGQGTRLTVV.

The chain couples TRBV11-2 to TRBJ1-5, with D maybe TRBD1 (5 bases). V was cut by 5 bases and J by 0 bases, with 14 bases left in between. The germline V gene has CDR1 SGHAT and CDR2 FQNNGV. The CDR3 has 16 amino acids. CDR3 residues: CASSPRGDSSNQPQHF. CDR3 DNA sequence: TGTGCCAGCAGCCCCAGAGGGGACTCTAGCAATCAGCCCCAGCATTTT. Together with reference TRBV11-2 and TRBJ1-5, the CDR3 gives the full variable domain: EAGVAQSPRYKIIEKRQSVAFWCNPISGHATLYWYQQILGQGPKLLIQFQNNGVVDDSQLPKDRFSAERLKGVDSTLKIQPAKLEDSAVYLCASSPRGDSSNQPQHFGDGTRLSIL.